The TCR beta chain described here comes from a study of blood T cell repertoires in COVID-19. For the study at large: Samples taken during acute and convalescent COVID-19 were collected in the United States, Italy and Spain. From T cells, B-cell-depleted T cells, or PBMCs came the material, which was cDNA or gDNA.

Authors' methods: Estimation of nucleated cell counts was performed using reference gene primer amplification. The data were produced by immunoSEQ multiplex PCR, yet TCRdb's version contains in-frame clones alone and is incomplete. The V and J calls and the clone size are those of that table, but D and trimming were determined from the DNA. The data hold 85,000 to 95,000 clones, with 86% observed a single time. The CDR3 runs 15 residues. After removal of 3 bases from V and 6 bases from J, the junction contained 7 bases not matched to a gene. CDR1 is MRHNA, CDR2 SNTAGT, per germline. What was sequenced was peripheral blood. This chain connects TRBV6-4 to TRBJ2-7; 11 positions match TRBD2. This sequence was found in a woman of 80 years or more with acute or convalescent COVID-19. CDR3 protein: CASSEGSGGAGEQYF. The DNA of the CDR3 is TGTGCCAGCAGTGAGGGTAGCGGGGGGGCTGGCGAGCAGTACTTC.